The 28 T cell receptor beta chains in this list originate from one sample, sequenced in a study of T cell repertoires in cytomegalovirus infection. Their recognized antigens are unknown. TCRdb itself ran the reads through MiXCR, one entry per CDR3 protein. The table shows tens of thousands of distinct CDR3 sequences, with 15% to 25% occurring only once. The input for sequencing was CD8+ T cells from cultured PBMCs, taken from culture after CMV antigen stimulation. The receptors derive from a human donor in good health (CMV status not recorded). Some clones in this sample may be carry-over from other donors' samples.

The chain links TRBV27 to TRBJ2-7; D gene ambiguous. From germline, CDR1 is MNHEY and CDR2 SMNVEV (reference sequence). Trimming removed 3 bases from V and 3 bases from J, with 12 bases in between. This CDR3 has 14 residues. The CDR3, as DNA: TGTGCCAGCAGTTTGAAGGAGTCTGGCTACGAGCAGTACTTC. Protein: CASSLKESGYEQYF.

This rearrangement joins TRBV4-3 to TRBJ2-7, with TRBD2 matching over 8 bases. Trimming removed 0 bases from V and 5 bases from J; junction bases left unmatched: 15. The CDR3 contains 18 residues. Germline CDR1 reads LGHNA; CDR2 reads YSLEER. In nucleotides, the CDR3 is TGCGCCAGCAGCCAAGATCCCCCGTATTGGGGAGCGGGAGACGAGCAGTACTTC. Protein product: CASSQDPPYWGAGDEQYF.

V is TRBV29-1 and J is TRBJ1-6; unclear D gene. V was trimmed by 4 bases and J by 9 bases, leaving 16 bases between them. The length of the CDR3 is 14 residues. Germline CDR1 and CDR2: SQVTM and ANQGSEA. The CDR3 DNA is TGCAGCGTTGGGACCCAAGATCGTGGTTCACCCCTCCACTTT. It is translated as CSVGTQDRGSPLHF.

This clonotype has only a few counts. A single base separates this from a much larger clone, so it may be a read error. The chain joins TRBV20-1 to TRBJ2-3; 15 nucleotides align to TRBD2. The CDR3 has 20 amino acids. Germline V gives CDR1 DFQATT, CDR2 SNEGSKA (reference sequence). The CDR3 DNA follows: TGCAGTGCTAGAGCACCTCAGGACAGGGGACTAGCGGGGGGCACAGATACGCGGTATTTT. Protein sequence: CSARAPQDRGLAGGTDTRYF.

The chain uses TRBV19 and TRBJ1-4, with D tentatively TRBD1 (5 bases). CDR1 LNHDA and CDR2 SQIVND come from the germline V gene (reference sequence). V lost 8 bases and J 4 bases, leaving 14 bases between the germline ends. CDR3 length: 14 residues. CDR3 region: CASVGRGINEKLFF. The CDR3 bases are TGTGCCAGTGTCGGGAGGGGAATTAATGAAAAACTGTTTTTT.

This clonotype appeared many times. The chain employs TRBV15 and TRBJ1-1, with TRBD1 matching over 9 bases. Trimming at V came to 3 bases and at J to 3 bases, leaving 2 bases not matched to a gene. The germline V gene encodes CDR1 LNHNV and CDR2 YYDKDF (reference sequence). This CDR3 comprises 14 residues. For the CDR3, the DNA is TGTGCCACCAGCAGTGGACAGGGGCACACTGAAGCTTTCTTT. Translation: CATSSGQGHTEAFF.

In its sample, this clonotype was seen a few times. The chain joins TRBV27 to TRBJ1-1; perhaps TRBD1 as D (5 bases). The germline V gene has CDR1 MNHEY and CDR2 SMNVEV (reference sequence). V was clipped by 10 bases and J by 0 bases, with 18 bases between them. This CDR3 contains 15 residues. The chain's CDR3 is CATGHFGAMNTEAFF. DNA for the CDR3: TGTGCCACCGGACACTTCGGGGCGATGAACACTGAAGCTTTCTTT.

This rearrangement joins TRBV27 to TRBJ2-1, with 7 bases fitting TRBD2. The CDR3 loop spans 15 amino acids. Germline-derived CDR1 and CDR2 are MNHEY and SMNVEV (reference sequence). With V trimmed by 0 bases and J by 3 bases, 2 bases remained unmatched. The CDR3 DNA reads TGTGCCAGCAGTTTATCGGCTAGCGGCTACAATGAGCAGTTCTTC. It encodes CASSLSASGYNEQFF.

This clonotype has more than one count but fewer than ten. The chain has TRBV27 and TRBJ2-3; D is unclear. Trimming removed 5 bases at V and 4 bases at J, with 10 bases between. The germline CDR1 and CDR2 sequences are MNHEY and SMNVEV (reference sequence). This CDR3 comprises 13 residues. The DNA of the CDR3 is TGTGCCAGCAGTCATGGTTGGGCAGATACGCAGTATTTT. This translates into CASSHGWADTQYF.

On this clonotype: A much more abundant neighbour one base away suggests this may be a read error. The V gene is TRBV15, the J gene TRBJ2-4; D unclear. The germline gives CDR1 LNHNV, CDR2 YYDKDF (reference sequence). This CDR3 has 15 residues. The germline V and J ends were trimmed by 2 bases and 3 bases, with 11 bases remaining between them. The CDR3 loop is CATSRPPSDKNIQYF. In DNA form, the CDR3 reads TGTGCCACCAGCAGACCTCCCTCGGACAAAAACATTCAGTACTTC.

This clonotype was seen a handful of times. The J gene is TRBJ2-1, the V gene TRBV7-9; 8 bases map to TRBD2. The V segment lost 2 bases and the J segment 7 bases; nucleotides outside the gene matches: 7. The CDR3 extends over 15 amino acids. Germline CDR1 SEHNR, CDR2 FQNEAQ (reference sequence). This CDR3 is CASSLPSGRSNEQFF. The CDR3 DNA reads TGTGCCAGCAGCTTACCCAGCGGGAGATCGAATGAGCAGTTCTTC.

This clonotype was found many times. The rearrangement joins TRBV7-9 to TRBJ2-7, with 8 positions matching TRBD1. The trim removed 4 bases at V and 2 bases at J, leaving 7 bases unmatched. Germline V gives CDR1 SEHNR, CDR2 FQNEAQ (reference sequence). CDR3 size: 15 residues. The CDR3 bases are TGTGCCAGCAGCTCGGTCCGGGACAGGACCTACGAGCAGTACTTC. Amino acid sequence: CASSSVRDRTYEQYF.

V usage is TRBV30 and J usage is TRBJ1-4, with TRBD1 matching over 7 bases. This CDR3 region has 14 residues. Germline V CDR1 and CDR2: GTSNPN, SVGIG (reference sequence). Written as DNA, the CDR3 is TGTACCGGCGCTGTGGGGGGGGACAGTGAAAAACTGTTTTTT. Amino acid sequence: CTGAVGGDSEKLFF.

This clonotype was seen many times. The chain is built from TRBV7-2 and TRBJ2-3, with TRBD2 as a possible D gene (7 bases). Trimming pared 1 base from V and 2 bases from J, leaving 13 bases between. Germline loops: CDR1 SGHTA, CDR2 FQGNSA. The CDR3 is made up of 16 amino acids. In DNA, the CDR3 is TGTGCCAGCAGCTTAGTTGTTGCGGGGGCCACAGATACGCAGTATTTT. This translates into CASSLVVAGATDTQYF.

The rearrangement joins TRBV19 to TRBJ1-1, with D unclear. CDR3 size: 14 residues. Germline V gene sequence: CDR1 LNHDA, CDR2 SQIVND (reference sequence). V was pared by 7 bases and J by 0 bases, with 12 bases between. DNA of the CDR3: TGTGCCAGTACCCGGGCAGAAATGAACACTGAAGCTTTCTTT. Protein sequence: CASTRAEMNTEAFF.

The CDR3 protein is CATRGQGQRNTEAFF. Here the CDR3 DNA reads TGTGCCACCCGGGGACAGGGCCAGCGGAACACTGAAGCTTTCTTT. The chain combines TRBV6-1 with TRBJ1-1; 9 bases align to TRBD1. The germline CDR1 and CDR2 sequences are MNHNS and SASEGT. The trim removed 10 bases at V and 1 base at J, leaving 10 bases unmatched. The CDR3 contains 15 residues.

At least ten counts were recorded for this clonotype. The chain uses TRBV7-9 and TRBJ2-1, with 8 positions matching TRBD2. Per the germline V gene, CDR1 is SEHNR and CDR2 is FQNEAQ (reference sequence). This CDR3 contains 13 residues. The V segment lost 6 bases and the J segment 9 bases; nucleotides outside the gene matches: 7. CDR3 bases: TGTGCCAGCAGTTCCGGACTAGCCGGTGAGCAGTTCTTC. It translates to CASSSGLAGEQFF.

The rearrangement joins TRBV28 to TRBJ1-3, with 7 bases matching TRBD1. J was trimmed by 0 bases and V by 8 bases; bases with no gene match: 4. Germline V gives CDR1 MDHEN, CDR2 SYDVKM. CDR3 size: 14 residues. CDR3: CASGDRNSGNTIYF. CDR3 nucleotides: TGTGCCAGCGGGGACAGAAACTCTGGAAACACCATATATTTT.

This clonotype occurred once. At one end, the junction sequence differs from germline, possibly due to a read error. The genes are TRBV6-2 or TRBV6-3 and TRBJ2-3; 10 nucleotides align to TRBD2. Germline CDR1 reads MNHEY; CDR2 reads SVGEGT. The CDR3 loop spans 17 amino acids. The CDR3 region has the DNA TGTACCAGCAGATCCCCCCCTAGCGGGGGACCCACAGATACGCAGTATTTT. Translating it yields CTSRSPPSGGPTDTQYF.

This clonotype turned up a few times. The V and J genes are TRBV12-3 or TRBV12-4 and TRBJ1-1, with no clear D. V lost 6 bases to trimming and J lost 4 bases, with 12 bases between them. The CDR3 has 13 residues. DNA of the CDR3: TGTGCCAGCAGATATGGGTCGAGCACTGAAGCTTTCTTT. This encodes CASRYGSSTEAFF.

At least ten counts were recorded for this clonotype. This sequence joins TRBV6-2 or TRBV6-3 and TRBJ1-1; D call uncertain. The ends were cut back, 4 bases at V and 4 bases at J, with 4 bases in the middle. The CDR3 has 11 amino acids. Germline CDR1 reads MNHEY; CDR2 reads SVGEGT. This CDR3 reads CASSFPTEAFF. CDR3 nucleotide sequence: TGTGCCAGCAGTTTCCCCACTGAAGCTTTCTTT.

The CDR3 DNA reads TGTGCCAGCAGCTTGGGGGGGGCCGTCACTGTGCGAGGCACAGATACGCAGTATTTT. It translates to CASSLGGAVTVRGTDTQYF. The chain has TRBV5-6 and TRBJ2-3, with D possibly being TRBD1 or TRBD2 (6 bases each). Germline-derived CDR1 and CDR2 are SGHDT and YYEEEE. V lost 0 bases and J lost 1, with 21 bases in between. This CDR3 has 19 amino acids.

The chain carries TRBV7-9 and TRBJ2-7; TRBD1 agrees at 10 bases. The CDR3 extends over 14 amino acids. The ends lost 5 bases at V and 7 bases at J; junction bases unmatched: 8. Germline CDR1 and CDR2: SEHNR and FQNEAQ (reference sequence). In DNA, the CDR3 is TGTGCCAGCAGCATCGACAGGGGGCGAAAAGAGCAGTACTTC. Protein sequence: CASSIDRGRKEQYF.

This clonotype was found many times. The J gene is TRBJ1-5, the V gene TRBV12-3 or TRBV12-4, with D uncertain. The germline V and J ends were trimmed by 6 bases and 2 bases, with 11 bases remaining between them. CDR3 size: 14 residues. The CDR3 loop is CASSPAFGNQPQHF. CDR3 nucleotides: TGTGCCAGCAGCCCGGCATTTGGCAATCAGCCCCAGCATTTT.

The chain recombines TRBV30 with TRBJ1-5; D is ambiguous. Germline V gene sequence: CDR1 GTSNPN, CDR2 SVGIG (reference sequence). The CDR3 is made up of 14 amino acids. The ends were cut back, 1 base at V and 0 bases at J, with 7 bases in the middle. CDR3 in amino acids: CAWSGTDSNQPQHF. The CDR3 DNA follows: TGTGCCTGGAGTGGGACGGATAGCAATCAGCCCCAGCATTTT.

The sample holds many counts of this clonotype. This chain connects TRBV6-2 or TRBV6-3 to TRBJ1-5; D uncertain. The CDR3 has 15 amino acids. V dropped 3 bases and J dropped 1 base, with 10 bases sitting between them. The V gene's germline CDR1 is MNHEY and CDR2 SVGEGT. This CDR3 reads CASSYDLLSNQPQHF. DNA for the CDR3: TGTGCCAGCAGTTATGACCTATTAAGCAATCAGCCCCAGCATTTT.

The table lists this clonotype with many counts. The rearrangement links TRBV11-2 to TRBJ2-1; D might be TRBD2 (6 bases). Deletions cut 1 base from V and 5 bases from J, with 9 bases between. Germline CDR1 reads SGHAT; CDR2 reads FQNNGV. CDR3 size: 14 residues. In nucleotides, the CDR3 is TGTGCCAGCAGCTTAGCACTAGCAGACAATGAGCAGTTCTTC. This codes for CASSLALADNEQFF.

This clonotype was counted ten times or more. The chain links TRBV28 to TRBJ2-4; 10 nucleotides agree with TRBD1. The CDR3 extends over 17 amino acids. Per germline, CDR1 MDHEN and CDR2 SYDVKM. J gave up 4 bases and V 6 bases, and 12 bases lay outside the gene matches. This CDR3 is CASSWEPSGQGKNIQYF. The CDR3 DNA is TGTGCCAGCAGCTGGGAACCCTCGGGACAGGGGAAAAACATTCAGTACTTC.